These 3 T cell receptor beta chains came from one sample sequenced in a study of T cells in Graves' hyperthyroidism and ophthalmopathy. Using RNA transcripts as the source, TCR beta CDR3 regions were amplified. The HTBI primer set served for first-round RT-PCR of the TCR CDR3. TCRdb independently ran MiXCR on the multiplex PCR reads; one entry per CDR3 protein. The sample shows about 500,000 distinct CDR3 sequences, approximately 15% of them seen only once. Sequenced input: blood. Source of these receptors: a woman aged 18-29 years with Graves' hyperthyroidism.

This clonotype was observed many times. The rearrangement uses TRBV14 and TRBJ1-1; D perhaps matches TRBD1 (5 bases). The CDR3 covers 15 residues. Germline-derived CDR1 and CDR2 are SGHDN and FVKESK. Trimming stripped 2 bases from V and 0 bases from J, with 10 bases between. CDR3 sequence (DNA): TGTGCCAGCAGCCAAACAACAGGCCTGAACACTGAAGCTTTCTTT. Translated, it gives CASSQTTGLNTEAFF.

This clonotype was counted at least ten times. The rearrangement joins TRBV3-1 to TRBJ2-5; 7 nucleotides agree with TRBD2. V was pared by 0 bases and J by 5 bases, with 6 bases of the junction left unmatched. Germline V gene lookup returns CDR1 LGHDT and CDR2 YNNKEL (reference sequence). This CDR3 has 15 residues. The CDR3 DNA follows: TGTGCCAGCAGCCAAGAGAACCGGGACTACGAGACCCAGTACTTC. Residues: CASSQENRDYETQYF.

This clonotype came up a few times. V is TRBV5-1 and J is TRBJ1-1, with D perhaps matching TRBD1 (5 bases). The CDR3 contains 14 residues. CDR1 SGHRS and CDR2 YFSETQ come from the germline V gene. V lost 4 bases to trimming and J lost 3 bases, with 13 bases between them. CDR3 sequence reads: CASSPWGDHTEAFF. The DNA of the CDR3 is TGCGCCAGCAGCCCATGGGGGGACCACACTGAAGCTTTCTTT.